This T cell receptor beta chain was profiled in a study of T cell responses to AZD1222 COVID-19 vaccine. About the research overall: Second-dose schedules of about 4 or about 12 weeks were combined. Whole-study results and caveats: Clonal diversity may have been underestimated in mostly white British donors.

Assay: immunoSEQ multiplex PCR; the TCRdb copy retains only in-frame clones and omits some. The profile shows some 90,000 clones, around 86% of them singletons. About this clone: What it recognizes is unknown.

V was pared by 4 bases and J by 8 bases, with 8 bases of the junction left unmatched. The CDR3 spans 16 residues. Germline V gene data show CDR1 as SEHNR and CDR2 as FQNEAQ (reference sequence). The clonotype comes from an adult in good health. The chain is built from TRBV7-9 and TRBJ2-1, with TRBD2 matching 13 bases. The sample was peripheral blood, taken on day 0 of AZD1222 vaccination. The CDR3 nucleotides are TGTGCCAGCAGCTCTAGACTAGCGGGGGGTAGTGATGAGCAGTTCTTC. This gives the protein CASSSRLAGGSDEQFF.